The source of this T cell receptor beta chain is a study of T-cell memory formation after mild COVID-19. In this sample, this clonotype turned up a few times. Its specificity is unknown. TCRdb reprocessed the 5' RACE reads with MiXCR, giving one entry per CDR3 protein. This table has about 57,000 distinct CDR3 sequences, 10% to 15% appearing once. The study, taken as a whole, reports: The finding that pre-infection memory included some responding clones suggested that cross-reactive memory joined. Clones that got smaller from day 15 to 85 had even CD4/CD8, while clones growing later tipped toward CD4+.

The TCR originated in a man aged 18 to 29 who had mild COVID-19 (a few samples of this study predate the infection). Cell type and time point are not known. Source material: PBMCs or a T cell subset sorted from them (not recorded which).

The CDR3 sequence: CASSQAGADTQYF. The CDR3 DNA is TGTGCCAGCAGCCAAGCCGGAGCAGATACGCAGTATTTT. J is TRBJ2-3 and V is TRBV3-1; no clear D. The V end was cut by 1 base, the J end by 4 bases, with 6 bases between. Germline values: CDR1 LGHDT, CDR2 YNNKEL (reference sequence). The CDR3 runs to 13 residues.